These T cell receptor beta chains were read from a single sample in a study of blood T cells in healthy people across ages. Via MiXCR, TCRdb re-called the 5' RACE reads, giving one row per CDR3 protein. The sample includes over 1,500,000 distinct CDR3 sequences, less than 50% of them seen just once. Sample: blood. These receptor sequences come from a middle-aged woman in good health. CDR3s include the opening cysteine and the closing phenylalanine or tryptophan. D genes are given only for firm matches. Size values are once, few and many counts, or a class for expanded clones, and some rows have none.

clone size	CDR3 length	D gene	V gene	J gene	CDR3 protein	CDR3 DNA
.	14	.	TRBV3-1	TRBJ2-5	CASSQWFHQETQYF	TGTGCCAGCAGCCAGTGGTTCCACCAAGAGACCCAGTACTTC
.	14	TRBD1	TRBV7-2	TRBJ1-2	CASSFIRTGDGYTF	TGTGCCAGCAGTTTTATTAGGACAGGCGATGGCTACACCTTC
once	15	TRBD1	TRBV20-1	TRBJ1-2	CNKGGRGRRRIRYTF	TGCAACAAGGGAGGCAGGGGGCGTCGGAGAATACGCTACACCTTC
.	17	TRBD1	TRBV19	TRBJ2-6	CASQTGTGTIGANVLTF	TGTGCCAGTCAAACCGGGACAGGGACGATTGGGGCCAACGTCCTGACTTTC
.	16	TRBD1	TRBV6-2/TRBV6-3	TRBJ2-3	CASSYSWTGEADTQYF	TGTGCCAGCAGTTACTCCTGGACAGGGGAGGCAGATACGCAGTATTTT
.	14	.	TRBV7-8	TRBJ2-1	CASSPKYLSETQFF	TGTGCCAGCAGCCCCAAGTACCTGTCAGAGACCCAGTTCTTC
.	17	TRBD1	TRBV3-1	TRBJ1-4	CASSQETGRGANEKLFF	TGTGCCAGCAGCCAAGAGACAGGGAGGGGAGCTAATGAAAAACTGTTTTTT
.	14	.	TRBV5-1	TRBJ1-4	CASKSSDINEKLFF	TGCGCCAGCAAGTCGTCGGACATTAATGAAAAACTGTTTTTT
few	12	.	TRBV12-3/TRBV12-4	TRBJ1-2	CASSGSSFSYTF	TGTGCCAGCTCTGGGTCTTCGTTCAGCTACACCTTC
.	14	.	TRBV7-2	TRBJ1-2	CASSLIAGARGYTF	TGTGCCAGCAGCTTAATTGCGGGGGCTCGTGGCTACACCTTC
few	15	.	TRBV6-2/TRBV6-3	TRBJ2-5	CASTPLSGGTETQYF	TGTGCCAGCACCCCTTTATCAGGTGGGACAGAGACCCAGTACTTC
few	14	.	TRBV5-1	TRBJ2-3	CASSFGQDYDTQYF	TGCGCCAGCAGCTTTGGGCAGGATTACGATACGCAGTATTTT
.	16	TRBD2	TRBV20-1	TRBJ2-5	CSARNVRRGARDEQYF	TGCAGTGCTAGAAACGTCCGGCGGGGGGCCAGGGATGAGCAGTACTTC